These 9 T cell receptor beta chains were all obtained from the same sample, sequenced in a study of T cell clonality in common variable immunodeficiency. Clones were read by immunoSEQ multiplex PCR, and TCRdb kept only the in-frame ones, dropping some. The profile covers under 60,000 clones, none occurring a single time. What was sequenced was peripheral blood mononuclear cells. All receptors derive from a person aged 18 to 75 in good health.

This clone came up many times. The read finishes 3 residues shy of the CDR3 end, and the germline J gene is used to complete it. The chain combines TRBV5-1 with TRBJ2-3, with TRBD1 as a possible D gene (6 bases). V lost 3 bases to trimming and J lost 3 bases, with 11 bases between them. CDR1 is SGHRS and CDR2 is YFSETQ in the germline V gene. CDR3 size: 14 residues. Here the CDR3 reads CASSYWTETDTQYF. The sequenced part of the CDR3 DNA is TGCGCCAGCAGCTACTGGACAGAAACAGATACG.

This clone was observed at least ten times. The read is 3 residues too short to cover the CDR3 end, so that end is filled in from the germline J gene. The V call is TRBV20-1, the J call TRBJ1-5; D not certain. Trimming pared 3 bases from V and 6 bases from J, leaving 21 bases between. The CDR3 contains 16 residues. The germline gives CDR1 DFQATT, CDR2 SNEGSKA (reference sequence). Partial CDR3 DNA: TGCAGTGCTAGTTTCGGGGATTGGAGTACGGGTCAGCCC. Protein sequence: CSASFGDWSTGQP. The CDR3 in its entirety is CSASFGDWSTGQPQHF.

This clone was counted a few times. The read terminates 3 residues before the CDR3 end, so the remaining end is supplied by the germline J gene. V gene TRBV2 combines with J gene TRBJ2-3; TRBD2 might be the D (7 bases). The CDR3 has 13 residues. Germline-derived CDR1 and CDR2 are SNHLY and FYNNEI. The CDR3 region is CATGGQLAETQYF. The covered CDR3 bases are TGTGCCACCGGGGGGCAACTGGCCGAGACG.

This clone was detected ten times or more. The CDR3 DNA, read in part, is TGTGCCATCGGCGAAGGTGGGCGCTCTGGAAACACC. This encodes CAIGEGGRSGNT. The whole CDR3 sequence reads CAIGEGGRSGNTIYF. The chain employs TRBV10-3 and TRBJ1-3; D gene uncertain. The CDR3 is cut off 3 residues early in the read; its end comes from the germline J gene. Deletions cut 8 bases from V and 0 bases from J, with 14 bases between. CDR3 length equals 15 residues. CDR1 and CDR2 from the germline V gene are ENHRY and SYGVKD.

This clone was observed many times. The read terminates 3 residues ahead of where the CDR3 ends, so the germline J gene completes it. This rearrangement joins TRBV20-1 to TRBJ2-2, with TRBD1 matching over 7 bases. Germline-derived CDR1 and CDR2 are DFQATT and SNEGSKA (reference sequence). This CDR3 is built from 15 residues. With V trimmed by 3 bases and J by 4 bases, 8 bases remained unmatched. The DNA read from the CDR3 is TGCAGTGCTAGCCACAGGCGACAGGGCACCGGGGAG. It yields the protein CSASHRRQGTGE. The whole CDR3 sequence is CSASHRRQGTGELFF.

Sample share makes this clone medium-sized. The read stops 3 residues short of the end of the CDR3; the missing end is completed from the germline J gene. The chain couples TRBV20-1 to TRBJ2-1; a weak D match, TRBD2 (5 bases). Germline loops: CDR1 DFQATT, CDR2 SNEGSKA (reference sequence). V lost 4 bases to trimming and J lost 9 bases, with 16 bases between them. The CDR3 contains 13 residues. The CDR3: CSATTGEGVEQFF. CDR3 bases read: TGCAGTGCTACCACCGGGGAAGGAGTTGAG.

This clone was observed a few times. The read gets to within 3 residues of the CDR3 end, and the germline J gene fills in the rest. This rearrangement joins TRBV18 to TRBJ2-2, with D perhaps TRBD1 (5 bases). Germline CDR1 is KGHSH and CDR2 is LQKENI. The CDR3 has 16 residues. V lost 3 bases to trimming and J lost 1 base, with 12 bases between them. The CDR3 sequence is CASSPTGSGNTGELFF. The DNA read from the CDR3 is TGTGCCAGCTCACCCACAGGTTCGGGGAACACCGGGGAG.

In its sample, this clone was seen many times. The read stops 3 residues short of the end of the CDR3; the missing end is completed from the germline J gene. V gene TRBV19 combines with J gene TRBJ2-2, with a possible D match to TRBD2 (7 bases). The V end lost 5 bases, the J end lost 1 base, and 17 bases lay between the germline ends. The CDR3 has 17 residues. Germline V CDR1 and CDR2: LNHDA, SQIVND (reference sequence). CDR3 DNA, as far as it was read: TGTGCCAGTAGTCCCAGGAGGGGGGGAGTGAACACCGGGGAG. Translated, it gives CASSPRRGGVNTGE. The entire CDR3 reads CASSPRRGGVNTGELFF.

This clone was recorded at least ten times. From the germline J gene comes the end of the CDR3, since the read stops 3 residues before it. This chain uses TRBV6-2 or TRBV6-3 with TRBJ2-5; D is unresolved. Trimming left V 1 base short and J 3 bases short, with 6 bases between. The CDR3 has 13 residues. Germline values: CDR1 MNHEY, CDR2 SVGEGT. CDR3 DNA, as far as it was read: TGTGCCAGCAGTTACTGGTCAGAAGAGACC. Its translation: CASSYWSEET. The whole CDR3 is CASSYWSEETQYF.